Listed below are T cell receptor beta chains from one sample, sequenced in a study of memory CD4+ T cells and cytomegalovirus serostatus. Measured with immunoSEQ multiplex PCR; TCRdb has only the in-frame clones, and not every one. The sample contains around 60,000 clones, approximately 85% of which appear only once. Sequenced sample: memory CD4+ T cells from blood. Source of these receptors: an adult in good health and CMV-seronegative. Both conserved end residues are part of each CDR3. The order of the fields is V gene, clone size, D gene, J gene, CDR3 protein, CDR3 DNA. A D gene is named only where the DNA matches it firmly. Clone size is stated in some rows and not others, as once, few, many or a class when expanded.

>TRBV2|-|-|TRBJ1-4
CASSESSNEKLFF
TGTGCCAGCAGTGAGTCAAGTAATGAAAAACTGTTTTTT
>TRBV9|few|-|TRBJ1-2
CASSVAGATENYGYTF
TGTGCCAGCAGCGTAGCCGGGGCGACAGAGAACTATGGCTACACCTTC
>TRBV28|few|-|TRBJ2-3
CASRDTRTDTQYF
TGTGCCAGCCGGGACACACGCACAGATACGCAGTATTTT
>TRBV11-2|-|-|TRBJ2-7
CASSPIARTNSYEQYF
TGTGCCAGCAGCCCCATAGCCCGGACTAACTCCTACGAGCAGTACTTC
>TRBV7-9|-|TRBD1|TRBJ1-1
CASSLTGGASEAFF
TGTGCCAGCAGCCTAACAGGGGGCGCATCTGAAGCTTTCTTT
>TRBV5-4|-|-|TRBJ2-7
CASSRTASGTYEQYF
TGTGCCAGCAGCCGGACGGCGTCAGGGACCTACGAGCAGTACTTC
>TRBV7-8|-|-|TRBJ2-1
CASRTSNGLNEQFF
TGTGCCAGCCGGACATCTAACGGCCTCAATGAGCAGTTCTTC
>TRBV6-1|-|-|TRBJ2-1
CASSANLIDNEQFF
TGTGCCAGCAGTGCCAACCTCATCGACAATGAGCAGTTCTTC
>TRBV5-1|-|TRBD2|TRBJ2-1
CASRRELASHNEQFF
TGCGCCAGCAGGCGAGAACTAGCGTCTCACAATGAGCAGTTCTTC
>TRBV7-8|-|TRBD2|TRBJ2-1
CASSLLTSGSFGDEQFF
TGTGCCAGCAGCTTACTAACTAGCGGGAGTTTTGGTGATGAGCAGTTCTTC
>TRBV2|once|-|TRBJ2-1
CASSTTRTEQFF
TGTGCCAGCAGCACAACTCGCACCGAGCAGTTCTTC
>TRBV5-6|-|-|TRBJ2-1
CASSSLGGGPNEQFF
TGTGCCAGCAGTTCTTTGGGGGGGGGCCCCAATGAGCAGTTCTTC